The clone carrying this T cell receptor (beta chain) occurred a few times. Its antigen is unidentified. The sample comes from a study of beta chain features in type 1 diabetes. Germline CDR1 reads SGHTA; CDR2 reads FQGNSA. This CDR3 has 14 amino acids. The V end lost 5 bases, the J end lost 2 bases, and 10 bases lay between the germline ends. Every single donor gave one heparinised blood draw, and these averaged roughly 120 mL. General study points: Type 1 diabetes patients showed fewer insertions and more deletions at VDJ junctions. For Type 1 diabetes patients, all four CD4+ subsets carried TCRB CDR3s that were moderately but significantly shorter. PCR may have favored shorter templates equally in patients and controls.

Isolated RNA was reverse transcribed in full, so expressed TCRB transcripts were sequenced. Repertoires were generated with immunoSEQ multiplex PCR, while TCRdb's copy carries only in-frame clones and drops some. In the table there are tens of thousands of clones, 30% to 40% of which are singletons. Specimen: stem cell memory CD4+ T cells from blood. The clonotype was recovered from a woman between 18 and 30 years old in good health. The chain employs TRBV7-2 and TRBJ1-5, with D perhaps matching TRBD1 (6 bases). The DNA for the CDR3 is TGTGCCAGCAGCGCGAACAGGGGCAATCAGCCCCAGCATTTT. This translates into CASSANRGNQPQHF. Filled out from reference TRBV7-2 and TRBJ1-5, the complete variable domain reads GAGVSQSPSNKVTEKGKDVELRCDPISGHTALYWYRQSLGQGLEFLIYFQGNSAPDKSGLPSDRFSAERTGGSVSTLTIQRTQQEDSAVYLCASSANRGNQPQHFGDGTRLSIL.